This T cell receptor (beta chain) was documented in a study of blood T cells in healthy people across ages. Primers used in a second PCR of about 7 to 12 cycles were a sample-barcoded 5' primer and a J-beta primer mix. One entry per CDR3 protein results from TCRdb running MiXCR on the 5' RACE reads. Of 650,000 to 700,000 distinct CDR3 sequences listed, around 50% are singletons. Trimming cost V 2 bases and J 7 bases, with 8 bases left between them. CDR1 and CDR2 (germline): LGHDT, YNNKEL (reference sequence). CDR3 length: 12 residues. The clonotype comes from an elderly woman in good health. V gene TRBV3-1 combines with J gene TRBJ2-5; D uncertain. Material: blood. CDR3: CASSQYEGTQYF. CDR3 sequence (DNA): TGTGCCAGCAGCCAATACGAAGGGACCCAGTACTTC.